Listed below are T cell receptor beta chains from one sample, sequenced in a study of T cell repertoires in cytomegalovirus infection. Via MiXCR, TCRdb re-called the reads, giving one row per CDR3 protein. The sample has hundreds of thousands of distinct CDR3 sequences, 15% to 20% seen once. What was sequenced was PBMCs. All receptors come from a human donor in good health (CMV status not recorded). Some clones in this sample may be carry-over from other donors' samples. The CDR3 runs from the conserved cysteine through the conserved F or W. Fields, in order: clone size, CDR3 length, D gene, J gene, V gene, CDR3 DNA, CDR3 protein. The D gene is left open where the match is weak. Clone size is given for some rows only: seen once, a few or many times, or a class if the clone is expanded.

NA | 15 | TRBD2 | TRBJ2-5 | TRBV10-3 | TGTGCCATCAGCGATAGCGGGGGGCCCCTAGGGACCCAGTACTTC | CAISDSGGPLGTQYF
few | 13 | NA | TRBJ2-7 | TRBV12-3/TRBV12-4 | TGTGCCAGCAGTTTGGGCAGCGACTACGAGCAGTACTTC | CASSLGSDYEQYF
many | 14 | NA | TRBJ1-1 | TRBV7-2 | TGTGCCAGCAGCCCGTCGGCCAGGGGCACTGAAGCTTTCTTT | CASSPSARGTEAFF
few | 16 | NA | TRBJ2-6 | TRBV11-1 | TGTGCCAGCAGCCTCTCCCCACCAACTGGGGCCAACGTCCTGACTTTC | CASSLSPPTGANVLTF
few | 17 | TRBD2 | TRBJ2-1 | TRBV5-1 | TGCGCCAGCAGCTTGAGTCCTGGGACTAGCGGGGTCAATGAGCAGTTCTTC | CASSLSPGTSGVNEQFF
few | 13 | NA | TRBJ2-5 | TRBV3-1 | TGTGCCAGCAGCCAAGACCCCTCGAAGACCCAGTACTTC | CASSQDPSKTQYF
many | 12 | NA | TRBJ1-2 | TRBV12-3/TRBV12-4 | TGTGCCAGCAGTCACAGGGTGGGCGGCTACACCTTC | CASSHRVGGYTF
NA | 17 | NA | TRBJ2-2 | TRBV16 | TGTGCCAGCAGCAAAGACCTTAGCGGAACGAACACCGGGGAGCTGTTTTTT | CASSKDLSGTNTGELFF
many | 16 | NA | TRBJ1-6 | TRBV12-3/TRBV12-4 | TGTGCCAGCACCCGTGCCAGGTCCCCTCACTCCTGGGGGCTCCACTTT | CASTRARSPHSWGLHF
NA | 13 | NA | TRBJ1-5 | TRBV7-3 | TGTGCCAGCAGCTTAAAACCCGATCAGCCCCAGCATTTT | CASSLKPDQPQHF